This T cell receptor beta chain derives from a study of T cells in Graves' hyperthyroidism and ophthalmopathy. Study outcomes and limitations: Blood also carried most thyroid clonotypes expanded above 0.001. Stable hyperthyroidism was separated from ophthalmopathy by a model based on 13 V-J features.

This clonotype came up many times. Its antigen is undetermined. Ophthalmopathy patients had moderate-to-severe active disease, CAS ≥3, NOSPECS ≥4, and disease duration under 3 months. Exclusions: uncontrolled infection, other autoimmune disease, pregnancy, lactation. Regions amplified from RNA transcripts were the TCR beta CDR3 regions. First-round RT-PCR targeting the TCR CDR3 was performed with the HTBI primer set. MiXCR was run by TCRdb on the multiplex PCR reads, yielding one entry per CDR3 protein. The sample shows around 520,000 distinct CDR3 sequences, less than 25% of them seen only once. V dropped 1 base and J dropped 5; count of bases not matched to a gene: 7. This CDR3 is built from 15 residues. CDR1 SGHTA and CDR2 FQGNSA come from the germline V gene.

The source of this sequence is a woman aged 25 to 39 with Graves' ophthalmopathy. Specimen: blood. The chain recombines TRBV7-2 with TRBJ2-7; 8 bases line up with TRBD2. CDR3 amino acids: CASSLVGRGAHEQYF. As DNA, the CDR3 is TGTGCCAGCAGCTTAGTAGGGCGGGGGGCCCACGAGCAGTACTTC.